Included here is one T cell receptor (beta chain) sequence, with context. This clonotype has more than one count but fewer than ten. Its antigen has not been determined. Base qualities are not provided; no much larger clone lies one nucleotide away. This sample was taken from a study of blood T cells in healthy people across ages (dated by TCRdb to the mid-2010s). Regarding the complete study: Template switching captured roughly one uniquely barcoded TCR beta cDNA molecule per two T cells in model experiments. The donors were split into four age groups: young (average about 15 years), middle-aged (more than 35), aged (over 55) and long-lived (roughly 80). For two donors (one aged 18 to 30 and one aged 80 or older), the study analyzed two additional independent replicas of 1 million unique cDNA reads from the same blood draw. To avoid experimental bias, donors of different ages were spread randomly across the sequencing lanes. The study measured age-related changes in TCR beta repertoire diversity using deep sequencing normalized with unique cDNA molecular identifiers. Beyond this particular receptor, the publication reports: Estimates of total diversity based on one million sequenced T cells were regarded as lower bounds and as underestimates. Donor CMV infection status was unknown, potentially confounding age-related changes in expanded clonotypes. Conclusive comparison of naive and antigen-experienced compartments was prevented by the profiling of bulk unsorted PBMCs. As age increased, observed TCR beta diversity per million T cells dropped in a roughly linear way, and a significant reduction was already evident by age about 36. Compared with the aged group, the long-lived group had more naive CD4+ T cells, fewer expanded clones and increased TCR diversity, a pattern suggesting age selection. A strong correlation was found between observed TCR beta diversity and the percentage of naive T cells measured by flow cytometry.

The donors were roughly 38 Caucasian individuals from Russia, aged roughly 6 to 100 years, who were systemically healthy. Each donor gave 8 to 10 milliliters of peripheral blood, collected into EDTA-treated Vacutainer tubes. Ficoll-Paque density-gradient centrifugation was used to isolate PBMCs, with at least 6 million per sample. Total RNA was extracted from PBMCs with Trizol reagent, with at least 5 micrograms obtained per sample. For every donor, flow cytometry on a PBMC aliquot measured the percentage of naive CD45RAhigh/CD27high T cells. Library construction relied on 5' RACE. The listed sequencing device is Illumina HiSeq 2500. A second PCR of roughly 6 to 11 cycles was performed with a sample-barcoded 5' primer and a J-beta primer mix. A unique molecular identifier was introduced onto each TCR beta cDNA molecule by a template-switch 5' adaptor carrying 12 random nucleotides. Each sample yielded at least 3 million CDR3-containing paired-end reads. First-strand cDNA was synthesized from all RNA with the Mint cDNA synthesis kit, primed by a TRBC-specific oligonucleotide. After uracil-DNA glycosylase treatment, a first 18-cycle PCR used universal primers M1SS and BC2_uni_R on all cDNA. In the source study's methods: For normalization, 1 million high-quality reads were randomly selected from each sample, with every read carrying a distinct molecular identifier. Instead of being binned into consensus sequences, reads that shared molecular identifiers were thrown out. MiTCR, set to a Q25 quality threshold and the strictest error-elimination algorithm, was used for CDR3 identification, clonotype clustering and error correction. Lower-bound total TCR beta diversity was estimated with a nonparametric unseen species model using Euler transformation. TCRdb reprocessing: public reads trimmed at Q25 with fastp, clones called with MiXCR, in-frame beta chains kept. Rows are combined by CDR3 protein, so each entry shows the most common genes and DNA. The authors' filters were not applied to this entry. This sample gives 1.5 million to 2 million distinct CDR3 sequences in total; about 35% of them show up just once. The top ten hold approximately 10% of the sample.

The CDR3 has 13 amino acids, counting the end cysteine and phenylalanine. The kept DNA is CDR3 alone, 39 bases in frame from the first base. Trimming removed 8 bases from V and 0 bases from J, leaving 10 bases between the germline ends. Material: blood. The rearrangement combines TRBV12-3 or TRBV12-4 with TRBJ1-2, with no D gene named confidently. The sequence came from a woman aged 30 to 39 in good health. The CDR3 here reads CASGRGTNYGYTF. The DNA is as follows: TGTGCCAGCGGGCGTGGGACTAACTATGGCTACACCTTC.